This passage covers 5 T cell receptor beta chains from one sample sequenced in a study of T cell repertoires in cytomegalovirus infection (dated by TCRdb to between 2018 and 2020). The sequencer was an Illumina HiSeq 1500. TCRdb trimmed public reads at Q25 via fastp, called clones via MiXCR and kept in-frame beta chains. Each entry is one CDR3 protein sequence, shown with its most common DNA and genes. The sample records 250,000 to 400,000 distinct CDR3 sequences, just under 25% of which are singletons. The ten largest account for about an eighth of the sample. The treatment or condition label here, explained by the study, means: in vitro stimulation with specific CMV peptide epitopes to enrich CMV-specific T cells. Their target antigens are unknown. The sample here was cultured PBMCs, taken from culture after CMV antigen stimulation. The receptors stem from a human donor in good health (CMV status not recorded). Some clones in this sample may be carry-over from other donors' samples.

The chain recombines TRBV12-3 or TRBV12-4 with TRBJ2-1, with 9 bases aligning to TRBD2. The CDR3 is 16 amino acids. V shed 3 bases and J 8 bases; nucleotides not matched to a gene: 11. CDR3 region: CASSLLLAGVHDEQFF. Written as DNA, the CDR3 is TGTGCCAGCAGTTTGTTGTTAGCGGGAGTCCACGATGAGCAGTTCTTC.

This clonotype was seen only a few times. The chain employs TRBV6-2 or TRBV6-3 and TRBJ2-2; TRBD1 is a possible D gene (6 bases). The CDR3 covers 17 residues. V was pared by 4 bases and J by 1 base, with 16 bases between. The V gene's germline CDR1 is MNHEY and CDR2 SVGEGT. CDR3 sequence: CASSSYTTGQNTGELFF. CDR3 DNA: TGTGCCAGCAGTTCCTACACGACGGGACAGAACACCGGGGAGCTGTTTTTT.

This clonotype was counted only a few times. This chain links TRBV29-1 with TRBJ1-4, with TRBD1 as a possible D gene (6 bases). This CDR3 comprises 12 residues. CDR1 and CDR2 (germline): SQVTM, ANQGSEA. V was clipped by 7 bases and J by 8 bases, with 14 bases between them. CDR3 in amino acids: CSARGPEEKLFF. The CDR3 nucleotides are TGCAGCGCCAGGGGCCCTGAAGAAAAACTGTTTTTT.

In its sample, this clonotype was seen many times. This chain links TRBV11-3 with TRBJ2-2; 10 positions match TRBD2. The length of the CDR3 is 18 residues. V lost 4 bases, J lost 6 bases, and 14 bases stayed unmatched. Germline CDR1 reads SGHNT; CDR2 reads YENEEA. The CDR3 spells CASSSGRIAGGASGELFF. CDR3 in DNA: TGTGCCAGCAGCTCCGGGCGCATAGCGGGAGGAGCATCCGGGGAGCTGTTTTTT.

The CDR3 region is CASIGVKGPGYTF. DNA of the CDR3: TGTGCCAGCATCGGCGTGAAGGGGCCCGGCTACACCTTC. The V and J genes are TRBV6-1 and TRBJ1-2, with D possibly matching TRBD1 (5 bases). V lost 7 bases to trimming and J lost 8 bases, with 17 bases between them. The length of the CDR3 is 13 residues. Germline CDR1 reads MNHNS; CDR2 reads SASEGT.